This TCR beta chain was captured in a study of T cells in Graves' hyperthyroidism and ophthalmopathy. Study background: Before treatment of any kind, peripheral blood was taken at initial diagnosis. Study observations and caveats: Most clonotypes that expanded in the thyroid above 0.001 also showed up in blood. Separation of ophthalmopathy from stable hyperthyroidism was achieved by a 13 V-J model.

This clonotype was picked up many times. Its target is unknown. Reasons for excluding patients were uncontrolled infection, other autoimmune disease, pregnancy or lactation. The source material, RNA transcripts, was used to amplify TCR beta CDR3 regions. Researchers ran a first-round RT-PCR on the TCR CDR3 using the HTBI primer set. TCRdb re-called the multiplex PCR reads through MiXCR, storing one row per CDR3 protein. The top ten hold approximately 18% of the sample, which has over 500,000 distinct CDR3 sequences, 17% seen once. The CDR3 loop spans 16 amino acids. The V segment lost 3 bases and the J segment 5 bases; nucleotides outside the gene matches: 7. Germline loops: CDR1 SEHNR, CDR2 FQNEAQ (reference sequence).

The TCR originated in a woman aged 18 to 35 with Graves' ophthalmopathy. The chain is built from TRBV7-9 and TRBJ2-5, with 12 bases aligning to TRBD1. Sequenced input: blood. CDR3 region: CASSFPGTGGPETQYF. The DNA of the CDR3 is TGTGCCAGCAGCTTCCCTGGGACAGGGGGCCCTGAGACCCAGTACTTC.